This entry lists 21 T cell receptor beta chains sequenced from one sample in a study of shared clonotypes between healthy human individuals. TCRdb's copy holds only in-frame clones and misses some; the assay was immunoSEQ multiplex PCR. The sample has around 690,000 clones, roughly 91% seen once; the top ten hold 34%. Sequencing was done on a sample of memory CD8+ T cells from PBMCs. Subset: CD45RO+ cells pooled with CCR7-negative TemRA cells. Receptor source: a man in his late teens or twenties in good health. Some clones in this sample may be carry-over from other donors' samples.

This clone was detected only once. V usage is TRBV6-5 and J usage is TRBJ1-3; maybe TRBD1 (5 bases). The CDR3 has 15 amino acids. CDR1 is MNHEY, CDR2 SVGAGI, per germline. Trimming shortened V by 0 bases and J by 8 bases, and 14 bases separated the two germline ends. This chain's CDR3 is CASSYSGGSGHTIYF. The CDR3 bases are TGTGCCAGCAGTTACTCCGGGGGGTCCGGACACACCATATATTTT.

The chain couples TRBV9 to TRBJ2-7, with unresolved D. Trimming removed 0 bases from V and 3 bases from J, with 10 bases in between. This CDR3 is built from 14 residues. The germline V gene encodes CDR1 SGDLS and CDR2 YYNGEE. DNA of the CDR3: TGTGCCAGCAGCGTAGGGGCTATACACTACGAGCAGTACTTC. Translated, it gives CASSVGAIHYEQYF.

The chain combines TRBV28 with TRBJ1-2, with 8 nucleotides matching TRBD1. The CDR3 runs 15 residues. Looked up from germline, CDR1 is MDHEN and CDR2 is SYDVKM. With 5 bases clipped from V and 6 bases from J, the junction kept 11 bases outside the gene matches. CDR3 sequence: CASSGRTGLFHGYTF. The CDR3 coding sequence is TGTGCCAGCAGTGGACGGACAGGGCTTTTCCATGGCTACACCTTC.

The chain recombines TRBV6-5 with TRBJ2-2; TRBD2 matches 9 bases. Trimming removed 4 bases from V and 4 bases from J; junction bases left unmatched: 7. The CDR3 covers 16 residues. Germline CDR1 reads MNHEY; CDR2 reads SVGAGI. The CDR3 is CASSWLAGFLTGELFF. In DNA, the CDR3 is TGTGCCAGCAGTTGGCTAGCGGGATTCCTCACCGGGGAGCTGTTTTTT.

The chain links TRBV4-1 to TRBJ1-1; D is perhaps TRBD1 (5 bases). The CDR3 sequence is 15 residues long. Trimming stripped 0 bases from V and 7 bases from J, with 15 bases between. The germline V gene encodes CDR1 MGHRA and CDR2 YSYEKL. The CDR3 here is CASSQDFRGSIEAFF. CDR3 in DNA: TGCGCCAGCAGCCAAGATTTTCGGGGGTCAATTGAAGCTTTCTTT.

As DNA, the CDR3 is TGTGCCAGCAGCTTAGTGTTTCGGCTAGCGGACAGCTCCTACAATGAGCAGTTCTTC. Amino acids: CASSLVFRLADSSYNEQFF. The rearrangement uses TRBV7-9 and TRBJ2-1; possible D gene TRBD2, 7 bases. CDR1 and CDR2 from the germline V gene are SEHNR and FQNEAQ (reference sequence). This CDR3 comprises 19 residues. The V end was cut by 1 base, the J end by 0 bases, with 19 bases between.

Details on this clone: The sample has other DNA sequences that encode this CDR3 too. The chain couples TRBV28 to TRBJ2-1; D is ambiguous. In germline, CDR1 is MDHEN, CDR2 SYDVKM. This CDR3 comprises 15 residues. V lost 2 bases to trimming and J lost 0 bases, with 8 bases between them. This CDR3 reads CASSLRGSSYNEQFF. In DNA, the CDR3 is TGTGCCAGCAGTTTACGCGGTTCCTCCTACAATGAGCAGTTCTTC. Full variable domain (rest looked up from reference TRBV28 and TRBJ2-1): DVKVTQSSRYLVKRTGEKVFLECVQDMDHENMFWYRQDPGLGLRLIYFSYDVKMKEKGDIPEGYSVSREKKERFSLILESASTNQTSMYLCASSLRGSSYNEQFFGPGTRLTVL.

V is TRBV6-5 and J is TRBJ2-7; 13 bases line up with TRBD2. This CDR3 has 14 amino acids. Germline values: CDR1 MNHEY, CDR2 SVGAGI. Losses at the gene ends were 4 bases for V and 6 bases for J; bases not matched to a gene: 3. CDR3 residues: CASSWRTSGGEQYF. CDR3 coding DNA: TGTGCCAGCAGTTGGAGGACTAGCGGGGGCGAGCAGTACTTC.

This chain links TRBV28 with TRBJ1-2; the D is unclear. CDR3 size: 14 residues. Trimming took off 5 bases at V and 3 bases at J, with 13 bases between the two ends. CDR1 is MDHEN and CDR2 is SYDVKM in the germline V gene. In DNA form, the CDR3 reads TGTGCCAGCAGTGTAACCAACGGCTACTATGGCTACACCTTC. Protein: CASSVTNGYYGYTF.

This clone was observed a handful of times. V gene TRBV18 combines with J gene TRBJ1-2, with 7 bases lining up with TRBD1. V was clipped by 3 bases and J by 1 base; unmatched bases: 2. Germline assignment: CDR1 KGHSH and CDR2 LQKENI. There are 14 residues in the CDR3. The CDR3 protein is CASSPGDSNYGYTF. In nucleotides, the CDR3 is TGTGCCAGCTCACCGGGGGACAGTAACTATGGCTACACCTTC.

The chain employs TRBV6-4 and TRBJ2-1, with a possible D match to TRBD2 (6 bases). CDR1 is MRHNA, CDR2 SNTAGT, per germline. The CDR3 covers 15 residues. V dropped 5 bases and J dropped 0 bases, with 11 bases sitting between them. CDR3 in DNA: TGTGCCAGCAGTCGCGGGGTCAGCTCCTACAATGAGCAGTTCTTC. Residues: CASSRGVSSYNEQFF.

Comments on this clone: A far larger clone is one nucleotide away, so this likely arose from a read error. This sequence joins TRBV7-2 and TRBJ2-7; no reliable D call. CDR3 size: 11 residues. The germline V gene encodes CDR1 SGHTA and CDR2 FQGNSA. V was cut by 0 bases and J by 7 bases, with 4 bases left in between. As DNA, the CDR3 is TGTGCCAGCAGCTTAGCGGGGGAGCAGTACTTC. Its translation: CASSLAGEQYF. Supplemented by reference TRBV7-2 and TRBJ2-7, the full variable domain reads GAGVSQSPSNKVTEKGKDVELRCDPISGHTALYWYRQSLGQGLEFLIYFQGNSAPDKSGLPSDRFSAERTGGSVSTLTIQRTQQEDSAVYLCASSLAGEQYFGPGTRLTVT.

The rearrangement joins TRBV14 to TRBJ1-5; TRBD1 might be the D (5 bases). CDR1 and CDR2 (germline): SGHDN, FVKESK. CDR3 size: 16 residues. The V end lost 0 bases, the J end lost 3 bases, and 12 bases lay between the germline ends. This CDR3 is CASSQDGGRHNQPQHF. In DNA, the CDR3 is TGTGCCAGCAGCCAAGACGGGGGGAGGCACAATCAGCCCCAGCATTTT.

This clone came up once. The chain carries TRBV27 and TRBJ2-1; 9 bases line up with TRBD2. Germline loops: CDR1 MNHEY, CDR2 SMNVEV (reference sequence). With V trimmed by 7 bases and J by 7 bases, 5 bases remained unmatched. The CDR3 is made up of 13 amino acids. The DNA for the CDR3 is TGTGCCAGCATTAGCGGGAGAGGGAATGAGCAGTTCTTC. It codes for CASISGRGNEQFF.

The rearrangement uses TRBV4-1 and TRBJ1-3, with D perhaps TRBD1 (5 bases). Trimming took 5 bases from V and 2 from J, leaving 16 bases between them. CDR1 is MGHRA and CDR2 is YSYEKL in the germline V gene. This CDR3 spans 16 amino acids. The CDR3 protein is CASSIKVGGAGNTIYF. The DNA for the CDR3 is TGCGCCAGCAGCATCAAGGTCGGGGGGGCTGGAAACACCATATATTTT.

This chain uses TRBV5-8 with TRBJ1-2; D not resolved. In germline, CDR1 is SGHTS, CDR2 YDEGEE. Deletions cut 4 bases from V and 0 bases from J, with 7 bases between. The length of the CDR3 is 13 residues. CDR3 bases: TGTGCCAGCAGCCGGGATTCTAACTATGGCTACACCTTC. Its translation is CASSRDSNYGYTF.

Regarding this clone: The same CDR3 is also encoded by other DNA sequences in this sample. The rearrangement links TRBV7-9 to TRBJ1-4, with D possibly matching TRBD1 (5 bases). CDR1 SEHNR and CDR2 FQNEAQ come from the germline V gene (reference sequence). The CDR3 length is 13 residues. V lost 3 bases, J lost 7 bases, and 9 bases lay in between. CDR3 amino acids: CASSFLRGEKLFF. CDR3 DNA: TGTGCCAGCAGCTTTCTGAGGGGTGAAAAACTGTTTTTT.

The rearrangement joins TRBV15 to TRBJ1-4, with D uncertain. V was clipped by 0 bases and J by 4 bases, with 12 bases between them. CDR3 length: 16 amino acids. CDR1 is LNHNV and CDR2 is YYDKDF in the germline V gene (reference sequence). The CDR3 is CATSRDIAGGNEKLFF. The CDR3 DNA reads TGTGCCACCAGCAGAGATATTGCGGGTGGTAATGAAAAACTGTTTTTT.

The CDR3 spells CASSLAPGAGELFF. The CDR3 DNA follows: TGTGCCAGCAGCTTAGCTCCAGGAGCCGGGGAGCTGTTTTTT. The chain joins TRBV7-9 to TRBJ2-2, with no clear D. The CDR3 is 14 residues long. The V gene's germline CDR1 is SEHNR and CDR2 FQNEAQ (reference sequence). Deletions cut 0 bases from V and 6 bases from J, with 8 bases between.

In its sample, this clone was seen once. Other DNA sequences of this sample code for an identical CDR3. The genes are TRBV6-5 and TRBJ2-7, with D unclear. The CDR3 consists of 13 residues. V was shortened by 0 bases and J by 3 bases, with 6 bases between the two germline ends. CDR1 MNHEY and CDR2 SVGAGI come from the germline V gene. The CDR3 region has the DNA TGTGCCAGCAGTTACTCTTGGGGCTACGAGCAGTACTTC. This translates into CASSYSWGYEQYF.

The chain uses TRBV6-5 and TRBJ2-5, with a tentative D call TRBD2 (6 bases). Germline V lookup: CDR1 MNHEY, CDR2 SVGAGI. CDR3 length: 15 residues. Trimming shortened V by 1 base and J by 5 bases, and 14 bases separated the two germline ends. The CDR3: CASSYLRTAGETQYF. CDR3 coding DNA: TGTGCCAGCAGTTACTTGAGGACGGCGGGGGAGACCCAGTACTTC.